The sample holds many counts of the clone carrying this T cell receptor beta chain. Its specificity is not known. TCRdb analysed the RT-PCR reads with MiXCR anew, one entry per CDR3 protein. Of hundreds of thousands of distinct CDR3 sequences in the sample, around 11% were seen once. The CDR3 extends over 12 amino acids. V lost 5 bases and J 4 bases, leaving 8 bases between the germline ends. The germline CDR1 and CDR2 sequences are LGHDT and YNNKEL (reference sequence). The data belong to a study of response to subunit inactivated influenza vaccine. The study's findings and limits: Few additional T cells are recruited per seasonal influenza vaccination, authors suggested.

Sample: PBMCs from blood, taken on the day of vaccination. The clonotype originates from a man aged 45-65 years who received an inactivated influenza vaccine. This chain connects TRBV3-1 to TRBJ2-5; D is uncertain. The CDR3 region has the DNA TGTGCCAGCAGCAACGCGGCAGAGACCCAGTACTTC. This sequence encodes CASSNAAETQYF.